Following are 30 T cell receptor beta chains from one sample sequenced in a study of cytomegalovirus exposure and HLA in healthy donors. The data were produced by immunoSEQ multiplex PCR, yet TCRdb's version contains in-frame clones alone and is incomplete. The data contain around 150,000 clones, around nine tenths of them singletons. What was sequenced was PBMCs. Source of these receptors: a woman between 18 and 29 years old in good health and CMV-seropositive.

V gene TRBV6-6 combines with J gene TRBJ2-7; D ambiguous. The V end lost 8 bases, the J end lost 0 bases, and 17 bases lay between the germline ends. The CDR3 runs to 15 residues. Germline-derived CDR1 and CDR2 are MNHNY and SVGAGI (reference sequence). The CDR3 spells CASALPSAASYEQYF. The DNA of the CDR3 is TGTGCCAGCGCCCTCCCTTCGGCGGCCTCCTACGAGCAGTACTTC.

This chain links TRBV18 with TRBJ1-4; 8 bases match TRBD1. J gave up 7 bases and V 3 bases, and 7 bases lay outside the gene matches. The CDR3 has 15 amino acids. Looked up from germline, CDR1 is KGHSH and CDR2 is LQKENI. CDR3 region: CASSPDRVLGEKLFF. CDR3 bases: TGTGCCAGCTCACCGGACAGGGTCTTAGGTGAAAAACTGTTTTTT.

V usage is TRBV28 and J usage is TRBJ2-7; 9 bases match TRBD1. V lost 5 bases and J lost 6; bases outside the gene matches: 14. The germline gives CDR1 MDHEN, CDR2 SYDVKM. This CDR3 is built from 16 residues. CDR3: CASSLYTGQGRSEQYF. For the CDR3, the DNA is TGTGCCAGCAGTCTATACACCGGACAGGGGCGATCCGAGCAGTACTTC. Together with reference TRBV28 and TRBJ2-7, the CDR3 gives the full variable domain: DVKVTQSSRYLVKRTGEKVFLECVQDMDHENMFWYRQDPGLGLRLIYFSYDVKMKEKGDIPEGYSVSREKKERFSLILESASTNQTSMYLCASSLYTGQGRSEQYFGPGTRLTVT.

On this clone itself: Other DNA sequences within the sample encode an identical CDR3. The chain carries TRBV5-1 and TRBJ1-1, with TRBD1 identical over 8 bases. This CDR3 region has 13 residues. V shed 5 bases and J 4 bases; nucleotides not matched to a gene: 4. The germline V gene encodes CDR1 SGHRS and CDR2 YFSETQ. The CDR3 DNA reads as TGCGCCAGCAGTCTTGACAGGGGCACTGAAGCTTTCTTT. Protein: CASSLDRGTEAFF.

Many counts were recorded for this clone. The CDR3 DNA reads TGTGCCAGCAGATCTCAGCAGTTCTTC. It yields the protein CASRSQQFF. The V and J genes are TRBV28 and TRBJ2-1; D unresolved. The CDR3 is 9 amino acids. Trimming removed 6 bases at V and 11 bases at J, with 5 bases between. CDR1 is MDHEN, CDR2 SYDVKM, per germline.

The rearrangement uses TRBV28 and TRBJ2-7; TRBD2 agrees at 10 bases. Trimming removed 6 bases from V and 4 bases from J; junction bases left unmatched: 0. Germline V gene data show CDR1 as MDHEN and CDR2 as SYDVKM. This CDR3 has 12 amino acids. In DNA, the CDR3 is TGTGCCAGCAGACTAGCGGGGTACGAGCAGTACTTC. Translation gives CASRLAGYEQYF.

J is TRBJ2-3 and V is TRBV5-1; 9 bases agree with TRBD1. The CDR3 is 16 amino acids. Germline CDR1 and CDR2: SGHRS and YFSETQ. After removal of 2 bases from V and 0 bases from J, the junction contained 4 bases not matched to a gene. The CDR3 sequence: CASSFFGTGSTDTQYF. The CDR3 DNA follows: TGCGCCAGCAGCTTCTTCGGGACAGGGAGCACAGATACGCAGTATTTT.

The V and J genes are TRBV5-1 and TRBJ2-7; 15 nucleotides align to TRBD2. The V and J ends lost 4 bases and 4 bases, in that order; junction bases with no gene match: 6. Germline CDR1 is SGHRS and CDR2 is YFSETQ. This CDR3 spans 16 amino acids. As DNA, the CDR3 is TGCGCCAGCAGCGCTGGACTAGCGGGAGGGTTATACGAGCAGTACTTC. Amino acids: CASSAGLAGGLYEQYF.

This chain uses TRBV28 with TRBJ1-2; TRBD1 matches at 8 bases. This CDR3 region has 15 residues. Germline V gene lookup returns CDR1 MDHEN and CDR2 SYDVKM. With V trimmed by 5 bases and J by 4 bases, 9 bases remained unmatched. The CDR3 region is CASSLGQAPSYGYTF. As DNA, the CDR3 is TGTGCCAGCAGTCTGGGACAGGCGCCTAGCTATGGCTACACCTTC.

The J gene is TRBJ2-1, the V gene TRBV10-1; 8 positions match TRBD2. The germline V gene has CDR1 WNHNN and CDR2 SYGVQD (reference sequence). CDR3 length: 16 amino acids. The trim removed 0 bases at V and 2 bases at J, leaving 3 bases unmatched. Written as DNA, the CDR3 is TGCGCCAGCAGTGAGTCGGCGGGAGGAACCTACAATGAGCAGTTCTTC. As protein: CASSESAGGTYNEQFF.

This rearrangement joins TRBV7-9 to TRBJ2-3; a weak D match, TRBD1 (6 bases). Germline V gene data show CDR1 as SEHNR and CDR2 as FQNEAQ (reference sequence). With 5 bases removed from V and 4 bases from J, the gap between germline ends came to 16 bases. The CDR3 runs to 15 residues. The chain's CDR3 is CASSPRDNYADTQYF. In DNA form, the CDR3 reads TGTGCCAGCAGCCCCCGGGACAACTACGCAGATACGCAGTATTTT.

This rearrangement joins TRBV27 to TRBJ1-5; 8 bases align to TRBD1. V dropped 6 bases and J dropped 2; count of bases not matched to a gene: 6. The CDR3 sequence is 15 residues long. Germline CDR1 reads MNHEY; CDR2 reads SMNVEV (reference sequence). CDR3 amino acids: CASSQQGGGNQPQHF. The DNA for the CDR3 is TGTGCCAGCAGCCAACAGGGGGGCGGCAATCAGCCCCAGCATTTT.

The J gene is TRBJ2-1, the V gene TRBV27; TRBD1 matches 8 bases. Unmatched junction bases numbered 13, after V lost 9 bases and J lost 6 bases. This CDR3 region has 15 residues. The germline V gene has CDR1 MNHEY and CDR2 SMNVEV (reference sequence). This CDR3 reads CASTNDRGSGNEQFF. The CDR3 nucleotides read TGTGCCAGTACAAACGACAGGGGATCGGGCAATGAGCAGTTCTTC.

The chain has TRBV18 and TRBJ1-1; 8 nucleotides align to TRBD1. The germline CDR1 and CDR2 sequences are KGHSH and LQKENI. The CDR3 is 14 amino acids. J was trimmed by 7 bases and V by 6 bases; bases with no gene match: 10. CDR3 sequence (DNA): TGTGCCAGCTCGCCGGGACAGGCAGTCTTTGAAGCTTTCTTT. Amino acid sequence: CASSPGQAVFEAFF.

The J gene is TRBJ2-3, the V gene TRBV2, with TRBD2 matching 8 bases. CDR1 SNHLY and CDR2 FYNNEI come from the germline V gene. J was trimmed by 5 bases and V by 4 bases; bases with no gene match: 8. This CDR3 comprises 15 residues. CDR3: CASSGLAGGGDTQYF. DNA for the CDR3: TGTGCCAGCAGTGGTCTGGCGGGGGGAGGAGATACGCAGTATTTT.

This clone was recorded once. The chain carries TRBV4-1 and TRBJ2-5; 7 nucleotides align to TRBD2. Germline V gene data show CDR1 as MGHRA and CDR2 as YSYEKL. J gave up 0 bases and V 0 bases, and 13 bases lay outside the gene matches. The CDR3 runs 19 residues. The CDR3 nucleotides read TGCGCCAGCAGCCAAGACGTGGGTAGGCCTAGCGGTGACCAAGAGACCCAGTACTTC. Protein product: CASSQDVGRPSGDQETQYF.

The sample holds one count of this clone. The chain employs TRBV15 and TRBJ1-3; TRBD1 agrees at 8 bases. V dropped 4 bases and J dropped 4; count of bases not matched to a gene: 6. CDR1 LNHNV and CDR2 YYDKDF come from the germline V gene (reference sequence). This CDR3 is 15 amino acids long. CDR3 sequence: CATSTGGATGNTIYF. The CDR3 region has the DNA TGTGCCACCAGCACAGGGGGCGCTACCGGAAACACCATATATTTT.

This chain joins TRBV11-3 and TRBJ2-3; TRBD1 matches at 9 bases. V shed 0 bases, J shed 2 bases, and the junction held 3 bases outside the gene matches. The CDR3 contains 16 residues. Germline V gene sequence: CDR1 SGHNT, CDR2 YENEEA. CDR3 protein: CASSLEGTGSTDTQYF. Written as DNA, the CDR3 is TGTGCCAGCAGCTTAGAGGGGACAGGGTCCACAGATACGCAGTATTTT. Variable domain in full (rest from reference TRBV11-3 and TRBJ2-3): EAGVVQSPRYKIIEKKQPVAFWCNPISGHNTLYWYLQNLGQGPELLIRYENEEAVDDSQLPKDRFSAERLKGVDSTLKIQPAELGDSAVYLCASSLEGTGSTDTQYFGPGTRLTVL.

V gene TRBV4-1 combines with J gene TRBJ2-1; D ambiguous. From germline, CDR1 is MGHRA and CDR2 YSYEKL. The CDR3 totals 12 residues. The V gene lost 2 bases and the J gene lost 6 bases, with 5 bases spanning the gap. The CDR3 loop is CASSQYGNEQFF. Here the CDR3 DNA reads TGCGCCAGCAGCCAATACGGCAATGAGCAGTTCTTC.

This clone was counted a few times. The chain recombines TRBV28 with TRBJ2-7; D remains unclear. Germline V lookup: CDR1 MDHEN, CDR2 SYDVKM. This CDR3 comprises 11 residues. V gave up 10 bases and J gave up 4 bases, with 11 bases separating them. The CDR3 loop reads CATRFWYEQYF. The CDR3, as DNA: TGTGCCACCCGGTTCTGGTACGAGCAGTACTTC.

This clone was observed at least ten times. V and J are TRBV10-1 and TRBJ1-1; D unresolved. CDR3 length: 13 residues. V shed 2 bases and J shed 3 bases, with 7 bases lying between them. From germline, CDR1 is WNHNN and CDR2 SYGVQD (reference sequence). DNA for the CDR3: TGCGCCAGCAGTGAGGACCAGGACACTGAAGCTTTCTTT. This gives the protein CASSEDQDTEAFF.

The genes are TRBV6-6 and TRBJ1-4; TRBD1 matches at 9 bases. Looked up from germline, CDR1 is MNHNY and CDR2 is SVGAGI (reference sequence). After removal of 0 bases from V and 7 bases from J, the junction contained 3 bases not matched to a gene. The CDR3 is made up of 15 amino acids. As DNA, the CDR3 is TGTGCCAGCAGTTACTCCGGACAGGGGACTGAAAAACTGTTTTTT. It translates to CASSYSGQGTEKLFF.

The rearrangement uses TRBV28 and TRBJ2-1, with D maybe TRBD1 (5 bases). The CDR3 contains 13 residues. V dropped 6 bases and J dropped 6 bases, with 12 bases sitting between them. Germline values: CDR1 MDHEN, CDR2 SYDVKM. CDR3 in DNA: TGTGCCAGCAGCCGGCGACAGTCCAATGAGCAGTTCTTC. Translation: CASSRRQSNEQFF.

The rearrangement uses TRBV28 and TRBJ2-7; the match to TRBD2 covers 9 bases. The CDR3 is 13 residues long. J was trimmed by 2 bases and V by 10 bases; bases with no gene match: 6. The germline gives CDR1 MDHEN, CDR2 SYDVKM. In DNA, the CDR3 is TGTGCCATACAGACTAGCGGCGCCTACGAGCAGTACTTC. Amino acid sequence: CAIQTSGAYEQYF.

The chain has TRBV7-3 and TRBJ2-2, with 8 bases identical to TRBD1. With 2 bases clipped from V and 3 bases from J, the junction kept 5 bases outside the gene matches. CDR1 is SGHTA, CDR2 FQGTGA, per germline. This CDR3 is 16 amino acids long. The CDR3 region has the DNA TGTGCCAGCAGCTTAGGTCCGACAGGGGACACCGGGGAGCTGTTTTTT. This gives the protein CASSLGPTGDTGELFF.

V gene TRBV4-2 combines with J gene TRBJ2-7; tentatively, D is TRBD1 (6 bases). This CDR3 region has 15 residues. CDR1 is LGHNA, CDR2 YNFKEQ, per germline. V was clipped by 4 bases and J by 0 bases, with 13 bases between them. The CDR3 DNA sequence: TGTGCCAGCAGCCCCTTGGGGACATCCTCCTACGAGCAGTACTTC. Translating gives CASSPLGTSSYEQYF.

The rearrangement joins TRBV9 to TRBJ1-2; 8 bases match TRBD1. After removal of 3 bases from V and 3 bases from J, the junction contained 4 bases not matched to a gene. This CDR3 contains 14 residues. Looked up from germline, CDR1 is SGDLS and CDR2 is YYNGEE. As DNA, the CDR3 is TGTGCCAGCAGCGGGGGACAGGCCGACTATGGCTACACCTTC. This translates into CASSGGQADYGYTF. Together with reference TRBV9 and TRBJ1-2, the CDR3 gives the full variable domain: DSGVTQTPKHLITATGQRVTLRCSPRSGDLSVYWYQQSLDQGLQFLIQYYNGEERAKGNILERFSAQQFPDLHSELNLSSLELGDSALYFCASSGGQADYGYTFGSGTRLTVV.

CDR3 bases: TGTGCCAGCAGTTCTTGGGGGGGGACCACTGAAGCTTTCTTT. This translates into CASSSWGGTTEAFF. The chain links TRBV6-5 to TRBJ1-1; D perhaps matches TRBD1 (5 bases). The CDR3 has 14 residues. Trimming removed 4 bases at V and 4 bases at J, with 13 bases between. CDR1 and CDR2 from the germline V gene are MNHEY and SVGAGI.

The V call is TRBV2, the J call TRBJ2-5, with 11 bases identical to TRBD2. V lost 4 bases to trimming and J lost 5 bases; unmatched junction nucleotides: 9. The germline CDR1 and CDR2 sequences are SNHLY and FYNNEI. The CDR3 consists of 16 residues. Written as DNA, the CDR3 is TGTGCCAGCAGTGCGTTCCTAGCGGGAGGTGCTGAGACCCAGTACTTC. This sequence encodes CASSAFLAGGAETQYF.

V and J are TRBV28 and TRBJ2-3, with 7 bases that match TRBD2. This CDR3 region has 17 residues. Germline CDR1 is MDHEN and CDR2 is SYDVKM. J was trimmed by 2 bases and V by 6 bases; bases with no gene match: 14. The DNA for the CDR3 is TGTGCCAGCAGCCCCCGCTTGGGGAGCGGGGACACAGATACGCAGTATTTT. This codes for CASSPRLGSGDTDTQYF. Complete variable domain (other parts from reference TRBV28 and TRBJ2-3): DVKVTQSSRYLVKRTGEKVFLECVQDMDHENMFWYRQDPGLGLRLIYFSYDVKMKEKGDIPEGYSVSREKKERFSLILESASTNQTSMYLCASSPRLGSGDTDTQYFGPGTRLTVL.